Shown below are 2 T cell receptor beta chains from a single sample sequenced in a study of shared clonotypes between healthy human individuals (dated by TCRdb to 2020 to 2022). CD8 naive samples were obtained by positive selection for CCR7 among CD45RO-negative cells, yielding a CD45RA+CCR7+ population from which TemRA cells were excluded. The library was produced with the immunoSEQ multiplex PCR assay. What TCRdb holds here is the immuneACCESS table cut down to in-frame rearrangements. Part of the clones is not present; checked against another copy, under half of the missing clones reflect an unresolved V gene, and the others are unexplained. Present in this sample are about 2.2 million clones, 93% of which were seen just once. About 1.7% of the sample is in the top ten clones. The sample was naive CD8+ T cells from PBMCs. In the paper's terms, the cell subset or site label means: CD45RA+CCR7+. Receptors originate from a young man in good health. Some clones in this sample may be carry-over from other donors' samples.

J is TRBJ2-7 and V is TRBV5-1; 8 bases align to TRBD1. The CDR3 spans 14 residues. The ends lost 1 base at V and 3 bases at J; junction bases unmatched: 3. Germline CDR1 and CDR2: SGHRS and YFSETQ. In DNA form, the CDR3 reads TGCGCCAGCAGCTTGCATGGACAGGGCTACGAGCAGTACTTC. Its translation is CASSLHGQGYEQYF.

The chain carries TRBV27 and TRBJ1-1, with unresolved D. The CDR3 length is 13 residues. Trimming took 8 bases from V and 4 from J, leaving 14 bases between them. The germline CDR1 and CDR2 sequences are MNHEY and SMNVEV (reference sequence). In DNA form, the CDR3 reads TGTGCCAGCCGCCTTGGACGGGGCACTGAAGCTTTCTTT. This sequence encodes CASRLGRGTEAFF.